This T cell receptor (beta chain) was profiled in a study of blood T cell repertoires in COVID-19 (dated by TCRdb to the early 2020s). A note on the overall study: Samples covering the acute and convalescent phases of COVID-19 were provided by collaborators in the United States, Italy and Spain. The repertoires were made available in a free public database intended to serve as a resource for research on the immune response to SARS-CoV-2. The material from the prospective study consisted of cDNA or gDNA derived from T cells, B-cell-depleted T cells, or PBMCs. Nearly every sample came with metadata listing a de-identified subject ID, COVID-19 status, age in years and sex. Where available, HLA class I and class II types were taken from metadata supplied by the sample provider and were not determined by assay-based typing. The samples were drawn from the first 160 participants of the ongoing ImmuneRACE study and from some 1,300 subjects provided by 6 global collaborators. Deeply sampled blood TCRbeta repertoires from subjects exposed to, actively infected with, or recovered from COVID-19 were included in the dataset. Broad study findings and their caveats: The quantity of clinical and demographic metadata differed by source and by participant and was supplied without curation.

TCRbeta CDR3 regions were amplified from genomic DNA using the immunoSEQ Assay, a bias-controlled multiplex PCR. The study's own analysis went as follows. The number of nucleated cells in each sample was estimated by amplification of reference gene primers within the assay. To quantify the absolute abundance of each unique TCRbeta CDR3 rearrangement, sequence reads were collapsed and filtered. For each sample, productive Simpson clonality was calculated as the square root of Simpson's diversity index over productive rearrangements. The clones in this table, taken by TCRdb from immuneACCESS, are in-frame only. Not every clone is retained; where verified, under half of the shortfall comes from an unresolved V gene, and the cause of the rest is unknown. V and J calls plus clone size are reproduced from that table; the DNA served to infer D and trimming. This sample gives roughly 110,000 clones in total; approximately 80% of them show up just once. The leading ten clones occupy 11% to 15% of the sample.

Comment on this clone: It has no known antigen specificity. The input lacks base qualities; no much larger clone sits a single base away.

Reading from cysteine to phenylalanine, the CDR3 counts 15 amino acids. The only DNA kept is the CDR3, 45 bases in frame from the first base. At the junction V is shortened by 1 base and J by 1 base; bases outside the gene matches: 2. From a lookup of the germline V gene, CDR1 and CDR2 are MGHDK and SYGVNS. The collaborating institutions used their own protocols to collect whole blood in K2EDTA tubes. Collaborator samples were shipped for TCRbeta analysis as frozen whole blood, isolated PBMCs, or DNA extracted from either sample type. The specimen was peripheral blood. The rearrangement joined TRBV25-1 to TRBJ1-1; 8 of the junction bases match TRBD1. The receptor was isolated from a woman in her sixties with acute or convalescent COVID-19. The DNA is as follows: TGTGCCAGCAGTGAATTAACAGGGGGGAACACTGAAGCTTTCTTT. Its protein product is CASSELTGGNTEAFF.